The subject of this entry is one TCR beta chain. This sample stems from a study of blood T cell repertoires in COVID-19. Overall study: Samples representing acute and convalescent COVID-19 were sourced from the United States, Italy and Spain. Sample material is recorded as cDNA or gDNA derived from T cells, B-cell-depleted T cells, or PBMCs.

Germline-derived CDR1 and CDR2 are MNHEY and SMNVEV (reference sequence). The ends lost 1 base at V and 6 bases at J; junction bases unmatched: 4. CDR3 length: 14 amino acids. The authors' processing: Scientists estimated how many nucleated cells there were by amplifying reference gene primers. Clones were read by immunoSEQ multiplex PCR, and TCRdb kept only the in-frame ones, dropping some. That table gives V, J and clone size, and the DNA gave D and trimming. The sample records some 54,000 clones, more than 90% being singletons. The chain joins TRBV27 to TRBJ2-3; 7 nucleotides line up with TRBD2. The sequenced sample consisted of peripheral blood. The TCR originated in a man between 60 and 75 years old with acute or convalescent COVID-19. DNA of the CDR3: TGTGCCAGCAGTTTATGGACTAGTGCGGATACGCAGTATTTT. It specifies CASSLWTSADTQYF.